Here is one TCR beta chain with its context. The CDR3 runs to 14 residues. Germline-derived CDR1 and CDR2 are SGDLS and YYNGEE. The V segment lost 4 bases and the J segment 2 bases; nucleotides outside the gene matches: 6. The record originates from a study of identifying expanded T cells in peripheral blood. Some clones are missing from TCRdb's copy, which holds only in-frame ones; the method was immunoSEQ multiplex PCR. The table records approximately 58,000 clones, around nine tenths of them present only once. This sequence joins TRBV9 and TRBJ2-7; the match to TRBD2 covers 7 bases. The TCR comes from a person aged 18 to 75 in good health. Sequenced material: blood. In DNA form, the CDR3 reads TGTGCCAGCAGCCCCGTGGGGGGGGCCTACGAGCAGTACTTC. Its translation is CASSPVGGAYEQYF.